One sample yielded the 8 T cell receptor beta chains listed below, sequenced in a study of a mutant IDH1 vaccine in newly diagnosed glioma. Method: immunoSEQ multiplex PCR; TCRdb's copy keeps in-frame clones and lacks some. The sample carries roughly 52,000 clones, 80% to 90% recorded once. These receptors are not linked to any known antigen. Time point indicated: week 35, safety follow-up. The vaccine gave 300 ug of a 20-mer mutant IDH1 peptide subcutaneously per dose. The source material was PBMCs, sampled from a glioma patient whose treatment included an IDH1 peptide vaccine. The receptors come from a woman aged 18-35 years with glioma.

This clone was recorded only once. The chain couples TRBV11-3 to TRBJ1-3; 8 nucleotides align to TRBD1. Germline V gene sequence: CDR1 SGHNT, CDR2 YENEEA. This CDR3 is 15 amino acids long. V gave up 4 bases and J gave up 4 bases; unmatched junction bases: 6. The CDR3 reads CASSSPRQGGNTIYF. The CDR3 coding sequence is TGTGCCAGCAGCTCCCCCCGACAGGGGGGAAACACCATATATTTT.

The chain links TRBV29-1 to TRBJ2-1; D not resolved. Trimming cost V 7 bases and J 4 bases, with 14 bases left between them. The CDR3 is made up of 13 amino acids. Looked up from germline, CDR1 is SQVTM and CDR2 is ANQGSEA. The CDR3 bases are TGCAGCGACTTACGGCCCGGGTACAATGAGCAGTTCTTC. Protein: CSDLRPGYNEQFF.

This clone was seen a few times. The rearrangement joins TRBV11-2 to TRBJ1-1; no firm D call. V lost 0 bases, J lost 7 bases, and 12 bases lay in between. From germline, CDR1 is SGHAT and CDR2 FQNNGV. The CDR3 totals 14 residues. In DNA, the CDR3 is TGTGCCAGCAGCTTAGATCGGCAAAAGAGTGAAGCTTTCTTT. Amino acids: CASSLDRQKSEAFF.

This rearrangement joins TRBV5-1 to TRBJ1-2; TRBD1 matches 11 bases. Germline values: CDR1 SGHRS, CDR2 YFSETQ. The CDR3 has 15 amino acids. Germline trimming cut 0 bases from V and 7 bases from J; bases unmatched to any gene: 5. In nucleotides, the CDR3 is TGCGCCAGCAGCTTGGAAGGACAGGGGGCCGGTGGCTACACCTTC. Translating it yields CASSLEGQGAGGYTF. The full variable domain, rest sourced from reference TRBV5-1 and TRBJ1-2, is KAGVTQTPRYLIKTRGQQVTLSCSPISGHRSVSWYQQTPGQGLQFLFEYFSETQRNKGNFPGRFSGRQFSNSRSEMNVSTLELGDSALYLCASSLEGQGAGGYTFGSGTRLTVV.

This clone was seen just once. The chain is built from TRBV6-5 and TRBJ2-5, with TRBD2 identical over 9 bases. The CDR3 consists of 16 residues. The ends lost 3 bases at V and 4 bases at J; junction bases unmatched: 9. Germline V CDR1 and CDR2: MNHEY, SVGAGI. For the CDR3, the DNA is TGTGCCAGCAGTTATTGGGGCGGGGGGGCCGTAGAGACCCAGTACTTC. As protein: CASSYWGGGAVETQYF.

This sequence joins TRBV12-5 and TRBJ1-4; 8 bases map to TRBD1. This CDR3 spans 16 amino acids. After removal of 3 bases from V and 8 bases from J, the junction contained 11 bases not matched to a gene. Germline values: CDR1 LGHNT, CDR2 FRNRAP. The CDR3 DNA sequence: TGTGCTAGTGGTTTCTCGTTCGGACAGGGAAGAGAAAAACTGTTTTTT. Translating gives CASGFSFGQGREKLFF. The complete variable domain, with remaining parts taken from reference TRBV12-5 and TRBJ1-4, reads DARVTQTPRHKVTEMGQEVTMRCQPILGHNTVFWYRQTMMQGLELLAYFRNRAPLDDSGMPKDRFSAEMPDATLATLKIQPSEPRDSAVYFCASGFSFGQGREKLFFGSGTQLSVL.

DNA of the CDR3: TGTGCCAGCAGTCCGGGCCGCCCGCAGGCCCAGTACTTC. Protein sequence: CASSPGRPQAQYF. The J gene is TRBJ2-5, the V gene TRBV6-5; D remains unclear. The germline CDR1 and CDR2 sequences are MNHEY and SVGAGI. This CDR3 region has 13 residues. The germline V and J ends were trimmed by 5 bases and 9 bases, with 16 bases remaining between them.

The chain has TRBV19 and TRBJ1-5; D perhaps matches TRBD1 (5 bases). CDR3 length: 15 residues. Germline lookup yields CDR1 LNHDA and CDR2 SQIVND (reference sequence). Trimming cost V 7 bases and J 7 bases, with 20 bases left between them. CDR3 in DNA: TGTGCCAGTACTGAGCCCGTGGGGGTGGGCCAGCCCCAGCATTTT. Its protein is CASTEPVGVGQPQHF.